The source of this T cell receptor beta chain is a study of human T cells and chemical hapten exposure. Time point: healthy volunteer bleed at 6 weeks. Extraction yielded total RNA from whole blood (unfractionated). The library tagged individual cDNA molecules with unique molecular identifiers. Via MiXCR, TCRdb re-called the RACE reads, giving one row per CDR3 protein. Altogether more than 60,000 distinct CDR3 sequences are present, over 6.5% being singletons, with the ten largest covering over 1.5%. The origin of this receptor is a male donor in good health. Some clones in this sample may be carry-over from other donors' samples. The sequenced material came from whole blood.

The CDR3 DNA reads TGTGCCAGTAGTATAGCCCTCCCGGGACAGGGCTTCTCCTACGAGCAGTACTTC. Translation gives CASSIALPGQGFSYEQYF. The chain joins TRBV19 to TRBJ2-7, with 9 nucleotides matching TRBD1. Germline V gene data show CDR1 as LNHDA and CDR2 as SQIVND (reference sequence). The CDR3 consists of 18 residues. V dropped 1 base and J dropped 0; count of bases not matched to a gene: 10.